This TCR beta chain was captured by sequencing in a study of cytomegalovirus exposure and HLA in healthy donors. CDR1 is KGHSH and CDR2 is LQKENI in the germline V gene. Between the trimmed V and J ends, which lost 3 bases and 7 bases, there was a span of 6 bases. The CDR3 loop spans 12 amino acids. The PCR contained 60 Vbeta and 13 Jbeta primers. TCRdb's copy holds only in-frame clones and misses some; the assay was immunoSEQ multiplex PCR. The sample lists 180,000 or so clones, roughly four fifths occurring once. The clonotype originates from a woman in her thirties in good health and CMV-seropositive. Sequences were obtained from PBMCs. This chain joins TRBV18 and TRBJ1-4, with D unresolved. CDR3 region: CASSPLVEKLFF. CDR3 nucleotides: TGTGCCAGCTCACCGTTAGTTGAAAAACTGTTTTTT.